These 28 T cell receptor beta chains were all obtained from the same sample, sequenced in a study of identifying expanded T cells in peripheral blood. Only in-frame clones appear in the TCRdb table, and some are missing; sequencing was by immunoSEQ multiplex PCR. Of around 94,000 clones in the sample, about 85% were seen once. The material sequenced was blood. The receptor source for this set is a person aged 18 to 75 in good health.

The rearrangement links TRBV11-2 to TRBJ1-1; 7 bases line up with TRBD1. Germline-derived CDR1 and CDR2 are SGHAT and FQNNGV. Germline trimming cut 2 bases from V and 7 bases from J; bases unmatched to any gene: 4. The CDR3 covers 13 residues. CDR3 sequence (DNA): TGTGCCAGCAGCTTAAGGGACAGTGGTGAAGCTTTCTTT. This gives the protein CASSLRDSGEAFF.

The chain carries TRBV18 and TRBJ1-3; D ambiguous. Germline CDR1 is KGHSH and CDR2 is LQKENI. CDR3 length equals 16 residues. The ends were cut back, 2 bases at V and 2 bases at J, with 13 bases in the middle. In DNA, the CDR3 is TGTGCCAGCTCACCATCCCCCGTGGGGACTGGAAACACCATATATTTT. Translated: CASSPSPVGTGNTIYF.

The V gene is TRBV30, the J gene TRBJ1-2; TRBD1 aligns across 8 bases. V shed 1 base, J shed 14 bases, and the junction held 6 bases outside the gene matches. CDR1 and CDR2 from the germline V gene are GTSNPN and SVGIG (reference sequence). The CDR3 is 11 residues long. This chain's CDR3 is CAWSATGVETF. For the CDR3, the DNA is TGTGCCTGGAGTGCGACAGGGGTGGAGACCTTC.

Concerning this clone itself: This same CDR3 is encoded by further DNA sequences in the sample. J is TRBJ2-2 and V is TRBV11-3, with D perhaps given as TRBD1 or TRBD2 (7 bases each). V was cut by 1 base and J by 7 bases, with 13 bases left in between. This CDR3 region has 15 residues. From germline, CDR1 is SGHNT and CDR2 YENEEA. In DNA form, the CDR3 reads TGTGCCAGCAGCTTAGCCCAGGGGGGGTACGGGGAGCTGTTTTTT. Its translation is CASSLAQGGYGELFF. Together with reference TRBV11-3 and TRBJ2-2, the CDR3 gives the full variable domain: EAGVVQSPRYKIIEKKQPVAFWCNPISGHNTLYWYLQNLGQGPELLIRYENEEAVDDSQLPKDRFSAERLKGVDSTLKIQPAELGDSAVYLCASSLAQGGYGELFFGEGSRLTVL.

The genes are TRBV29-1 and TRBJ1-2, with a tentative D call TRBD1 (6 bases). The CDR3 consists of 10 residues. The germline CDR1 and CDR2 sequences are SQVTM and ANQGSEA. Between the trimmed V and J ends, which lost 6 bases and 8 bases, there was a span of 10 bases. In nucleotides, the CDR3 is TGCAGCGTGGGCAGGGGAGGCTACACCTTC. Its protein product is CSVGRGGYTF.

This clone showed up just a few times. This rearrangement joins TRBV7-9 to TRBJ2-2, with a weak D call TRBD1 (6 bases). CDR1 and CDR2 (germline): SEHNR, FQNEAQ (reference sequence). V was pared by 5 bases and J by 3 bases, with 22 bases between. The CDR3 sequence is 18 residues long. The CDR3 region is CASSPVGSSEGDTGELFF. The CDR3 DNA reads as TGTGCCAGCAGCCCAGTGGGCAGTAGTGAGGGGGACACCGGGGAGCTGTTTTTT. Based on the CDR3 plus reference TRBV7-9 and TRBJ2-2, the full variable domain is DTGVSQNPRHKITKRGQNVTFRCDPISEHNRLYWYRQTLGQGPEFLTYFQNEAQLEKSRLLSDRFSAERPKGSFSTLEIQRTEQGDSAMYLCASSPVGSSEGDTGELFFGEGSRLTVL.

J is TRBJ1-1 and V is TRBV6-1, with a possible D match to TRBD1 (5 bases). CDR3 size: 11 residues. The ends were cut back, 5 bases at V and 7 bases at J, with 8 bases in the middle. Germline values: CDR1 MNHNS, CDR2 SASEGT. In nucleotides, the CDR3 is TGTGCCAGCAGTTCTACAGGTGAAGCTTTCTTT. Encoded protein: CASSSTGEAFF.

The rearrangement uses TRBV5-1 and TRBJ1-1, with D perhaps matching TRBD1 (5 bases). The CDR3 extends over 14 amino acids. Trimming left V 4 bases short and J 3 bases short, with 13 bases between. CDR1 is SGHRS, CDR2 YFSETQ, per germline. The CDR3: CASSGDLGDTEAFF. CDR3 coding DNA: TGCGCCAGCAGCGGGGACTTGGGGGACACTGAAGCTTTCTTT.

This chain uses TRBV7-9 with TRBJ2-6; D possibly uses TRBD1 or TRBD2 (7 bases each). The V gene lost 0 bases and the J gene lost 0 bases, with 15 bases spanning the gap. This CDR3 is 19 amino acids long. Germline V gene data show CDR1 as SEHNR and CDR2 as FQNEAQ (reference sequence). The CDR3 DNA follows: TGTGCCAGCAGCTTAGCGCGGGGGACAGCTTCCTCTGGGGCCAACGTCCTGACTTTC. Protein: CASSLARGTASSGANVLTF.

This clone is labeled medium-sized. The gene calls are TRBV10-3 and TRBJ2-7, with D unresolved. The length of the CDR3 is 13 residues. Per germline, CDR1 ENHRY and CDR2 SYGVKD. V was cut by 2 bases and J by 9 bases, with 14 bases left in between. CDR3 sequence reads: CAISEGPKFGQYF. DNA for the CDR3: TGTGCCATCAGTGAGGGACCCAAGTTCGGGCAGTACTTC.

The chain couples TRBV19 to TRBJ1-1, with a possible D match to TRBD1 (6 bases). CDR3 size: 14 residues. V was cut by 6 bases and J by 10 bases, with 21 bases left in between. Germline V gene lookup returns CDR1 LNHDA and CDR2 SQIVND (reference sequence). The CDR3 region is CASRPGRGGRGAFF. The CDR3 bases are TGTGCCAGTAGGCCGGGCAGGGGAGGGAGAGGAGCTTTCTTT.

V and J are TRBV19 and TRBJ1-4, with 10 bases that match TRBD1. Germline V gives CDR1 LNHDA, CDR2 SQIVND (reference sequence). This CDR3 is 13 amino acids long. After removal of 9 bases from V and 7 bases from J, the junction contained 5 bases not matched to a gene. The CDR3 DNA follows: TGTGCCAGCATGGACAGGGGGATTGAAAAACTGTTTTTT. This encodes CASMDRGIEKLFF.

V is TRBV7-2 and J is TRBJ1-1; D uncertain. Trimming shortened V by 3 bases and J by 1 base, and 9 bases separated the two germline ends. Germline CDR1 reads SGHTA; CDR2 reads FQGNSA. This CDR3 is built from 14 residues. The CDR3 region has the DNA TGTGCCAGCAGCTTGGGTTTACCGAACACTGAAGCTTTCTTT. It yields the protein CASSLGLPNTEAFF. The full variable domain, with the rest looked up from reference TRBV7-2 and TRBJ1-1, is GAGVSQSPSNKVTEKGKDVELRCDPISGHTALYWYRQSLGQGLEFLIYFQGNSAPDKSGLPSDRFSAERTGGSVSTLTIQRTQQEDSAVYLCASSLGLPNTEAFFGQGTRLTVV.

The J gene is TRBJ1-2, the V gene TRBV28; the D is unclear. With 10 bases removed from V and 8 bases from J, the gap between germline ends came to 17 bases. CDR1 is MDHEN, CDR2 SYDVKM, per germline. CDR3 size: 12 residues. The CDR3 DNA follows: TGTGCCACCCTCCCCCACAGAGGGGGCTACACCTTC. Amino acid sequence: CATLPHRGGYTF.

The J gene is TRBJ1-1, the V gene TRBV11-2; D is possibly TRBD1 (6 bases). V was trimmed by 2 bases and J by 5 bases, leaving 18 bases between them. The germline V gene encodes CDR1 SGHAT and CDR2 FQNNGV. The CDR3 totals 16 residues. CDR3 residues: CASSLRPDRILTEAFF. The CDR3 DNA sequence: TGTGCCAGCAGCTTAAGACCCGACAGGATTCTAACTGAAGCTTTCTTT.

The chain is built from TRBV4-3 and TRBJ2-3; maybe TRBD1 (6 bases). V was cut by 1 base and J by 6 bases, with 14 bases left in between. The CDR3 totals 15 residues. CDR1 LGHNA and CDR2 YSLEER come from the germline V gene. The CDR3 protein is CASSQVGGGWDTQYF. The DNA of the CDR3 is TGCGCCAGCAGCCAAGTCGGTGGGGGCTGGGATACGCAGTATTTT.

The V gene is TRBV5-4, the J gene TRBJ1-5; D unresolved. V lost 4 bases and J 4 bases, leaving 9 bases between the germline ends. The germline CDR1 and CDR2 sequences are SGHNT and YYREEE (reference sequence). This CDR3 has 13 residues. CDR3 protein: CASSREANQPQHF. In nucleotides, the CDR3 is TGTGCCAGCAGCCGCGAAGCGAATCAGCCCCAGCATTTT.

This chain joins TRBV10-2 and TRBJ1-2, with no clear D. Germline-derived CDR1 and CDR2 are WSHSY and SAAADI. This CDR3 comprises 13 residues. Trimming removed 2 bases from V and 8 bases from J, with 12 bases in between. The CDR3 is CASSEIGEQGYTF. The CDR3 DNA reads as TGCGCCAGCAGTGAGATCGGTGAACAGGGCTACACCTTC.

The genes are TRBV10-3 and TRBJ1-2; D may be TRBD1 (5 bases). V lost 10 bases to trimming and J lost 5 bases, with 17 bases between them. The CDR3 consists of 13 residues. Per the germline V gene, CDR1 is ENHRY and CDR2 is SYGVKD. CDR3 sequence (DNA): TGTGCCACCCGCCGGGACTTGGGTTATGGCTACACCTTC. Its protein product is CATRRDLGYGYTF.

The V call is TRBV6-1, the J call TRBJ1-6, with 9 positions matching TRBD1. Trimming cost V 7 bases and J 9 bases; bases outside gene matches: 10. The CDR3 has 15 amino acids. The germline CDR1 and CDR2 sequences are MNHNS and SASEGT. In DNA form, the CDR3 reads TGTGCCAGCAACACAGGGGGCGCGGGAAGTTCACCCCTCCACTTT. Translated: CASNTGGAGSSPLHF.

This clone was observed a single time. V usage is TRBV9 and J usage is TRBJ1-5, with D uncertain. The CDR3 length is 14 residues. The germline gives CDR1 SGDLS, CDR2 YYNGEE. Trimming pared 2 bases from V and 3 bases from J, leaving 9 bases between. CDR3 sequence reads: CASSVGGDNQPQHF. CDR3 nucleotides: TGTGCCAGCAGCGTGGGTGGAGACAATCAGCCCCAGCATTTT.

The chain links TRBV6-5 to TRBJ1-2; D gene uncertain. The ends were cut back, 0 bases at V and 1 base at J, with 6 bases in the middle. Germline V gives CDR1 MNHEY, CDR2 SVGAGI. The CDR3 contains 14 residues. In DNA form, the CDR3 reads TGTGCCAGCAGTTACTCGTACAATAACTATGGCTACACCTTC. It yields the protein CASSYSYNNYGYTF.

This rearrangement joins TRBV7-2 to TRBJ2-6; D gene ambiguous. Germline V lookup: CDR1 SGHTA, CDR2 FQGNSA. The CDR3 sequence is 16 residues long. V was trimmed by 2 bases and J by 0 bases, leaving 8 bases between them. The CDR3 protein is CASSLRRVSGANVLTF. The CDR3 DNA reads TGTGCCAGCAGCTTAAGGCGAGTCTCTGGGGCCAACGTCCTGACTTTC.

This chain joins TRBV30 and TRBJ1-2; 8 bases map to TRBD1. V dropped 2 bases and J dropped 7; count of bases not matched to a gene: 3. The CDR3 spans 12 residues. Germline CDR1 and CDR2: GTSNPN and SVGIG (reference sequence). CDR3 region: CAWSYRGGGYTF. DNA for the CDR3: TGTGCCTGGAGTTACAGGGGGGGTGGCTACACCTTC.

The chain carries TRBV9 and TRBJ2-7; possibly TRBD1 or TRBD2 for D (6 bases each). This CDR3 is 14 amino acids long. Deletions cut 3 bases from V and 0 bases from J, with 10 bases between. Germline CDR1 SGDLS, CDR2 YYNGEE. The CDR3, as DNA: TGTGCCAGCAGCGAGGGGGGCAGCTCCTACGAGCAGTACTTC. It is translated as CASSEGGSSYEQYF. Variable domain in full (rest from reference TRBV9 and TRBJ2-7): DSGVTQTPKHLITATGQRVTLRCSPRSGDLSVYWYQQSLDQGLQFLIQYYNGEERAKGNILERFSAQQFPDLHSELNLSSLELGDSALYFCASSEGGSSYEQYFGPGTRLTVT.

The V gene is TRBV2, the J gene TRBJ1-5; D not certain. Germline-derived CDR1 and CDR2 are SNHLY and FYNNEI. This CDR3 spans 16 amino acids. Trimming cost V 0 bases and J 1 base, with 10 bases left between them. The CDR3 region has the DNA TGTGCCAGCAGTGAAGCCCGAGGAGGGAGCAATCAGCCCCAGCATTTT. It translates to CASSEARGGSNQPQHF.

V gene TRBV6-5 combines with J gene TRBJ2-7; unclear D gene. Germline loops: CDR1 MNHEY, CDR2 SVGAGI. V was trimmed by 1 base and J by 6 bases, leaving 13 bases between them. This CDR3 has 14 amino acids. The CDR3 DNA reads TGTGCCAGCAGTTACTTGCTAAGGTTTTCCGAGCAGTACTTC. Protein: CASSYLLRFSEQYF.

This chain's CDR3 is CASSLALWDSSYEQYF. In DNA, the CDR3 is TGTGCCAGCAGCTTAGCTCTCTGGGACAGCTCCTACGAGCAGTACTTC. This chain connects TRBV7-8 to TRBJ2-7, with 7 positions matching TRBD1. The V segment lost 0 bases and the J segment 0 bases; nucleotides outside the gene matches: 5. In germline, CDR1 is SGHVS, CDR2 FQNEAQ. The CDR3 runs to 16 residues.